This T cell receptor beta chain came from a study of beta chain features in type 1 diabetes. Overall study findings and caveats: Significant though moderate, a shortening of TCRB CDR3s appeared in all four CD4+ subsets of Type 1 diabetes patients.

Per germline, CDR1 SQVTM and CDR2 ANQGSEA. V lost 7 bases and J 3 bases, leaving 12 bases between the germline ends. The CDR3 is 12 amino acids. This clone was counted a few times. What it binds is not known. What was sequenced were expressed TCRB transcripts, since all of the isolated RNA had been reverse transcribed. TCRdb's copy holds only in-frame clones and misses some; the assay was immunoSEQ multiplex PCR. The data show some 350,000 clones, about 10% seen once. This receptor was obtained from a man aged 30-40 years with type 1 diabetes. Material for sequencing was central memory CD4+ T cells from blood. V and J are TRBV29-1 and TRBJ1-2; no firm D call. As DNA, the CDR3 is TGCAGCGGAATGACACAGTACTATGGCTACACCTTC. Translation gives CSGMTQYYGYTF.